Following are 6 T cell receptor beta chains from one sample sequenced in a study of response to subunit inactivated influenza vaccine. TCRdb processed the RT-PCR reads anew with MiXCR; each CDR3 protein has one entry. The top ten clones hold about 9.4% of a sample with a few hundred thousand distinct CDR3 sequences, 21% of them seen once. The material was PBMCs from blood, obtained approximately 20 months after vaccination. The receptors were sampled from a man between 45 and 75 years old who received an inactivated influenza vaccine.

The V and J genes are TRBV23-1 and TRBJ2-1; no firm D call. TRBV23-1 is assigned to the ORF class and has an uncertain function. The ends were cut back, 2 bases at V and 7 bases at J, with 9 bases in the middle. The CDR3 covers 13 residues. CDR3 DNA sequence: TGCGCCAGCAGTCAACCGCTCCGGAATGAGCAGTTCTTC. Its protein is CASSQPLRNEQFF.

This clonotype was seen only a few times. The CDR3 DNA is TGTGCCAGCAGCCCTGACTCGCGGCGAGGGCAGTACTTC. It encodes CASSPDSRRGQYF. The chain employs TRBV3-1 and TRBJ2-4; tentative D call: TRBD2 (5 bases). Per germline, CDR1 LGHDT and CDR2 YNNKEL (reference sequence). The V gene lost 4 bases and the J gene lost 13 bases, with 17 bases spanning the gap. The CDR3 spans 13 residues.

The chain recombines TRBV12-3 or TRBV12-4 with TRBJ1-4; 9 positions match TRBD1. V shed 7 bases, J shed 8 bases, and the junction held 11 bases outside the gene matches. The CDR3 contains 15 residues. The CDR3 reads CASTRGQGDGEKLFF. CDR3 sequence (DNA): TGTGCCAGCACCCGGGGACAGGGCGATGGAGAAAAACTGTTTTTT.

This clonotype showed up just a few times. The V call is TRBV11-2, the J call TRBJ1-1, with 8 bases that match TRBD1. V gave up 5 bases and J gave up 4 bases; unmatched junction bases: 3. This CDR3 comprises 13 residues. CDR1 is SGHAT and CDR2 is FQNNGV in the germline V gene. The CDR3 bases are TGTGCCAGCAGCCCGGACAGGGCCACTGAAGCTTTCTTT. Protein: CASSPDRATEAFF.

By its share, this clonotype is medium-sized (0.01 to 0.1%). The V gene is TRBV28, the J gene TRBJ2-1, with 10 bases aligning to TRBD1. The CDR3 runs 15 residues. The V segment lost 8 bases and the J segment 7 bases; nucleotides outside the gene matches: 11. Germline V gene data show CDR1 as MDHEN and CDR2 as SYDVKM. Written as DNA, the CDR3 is TGTGCCAGCCAGGCCGGGACAGGGGCCGAGAATGAGCAGTTCTTC. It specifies CASQAGTGAENEQFF.

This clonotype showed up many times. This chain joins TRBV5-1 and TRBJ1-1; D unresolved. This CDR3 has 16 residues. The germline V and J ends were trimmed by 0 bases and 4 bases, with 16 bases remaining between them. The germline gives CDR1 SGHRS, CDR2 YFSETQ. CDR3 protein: CASSLEISTSGTEAFF. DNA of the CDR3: TGCGCCAGCAGCTTGGAGATCTCTACTTCGGGCACTGAAGCTTTCTTT.